In its sample, the clone carrying this T cell receptor (beta chain) was seen a few times. The target antigen is unknown. The entry originates in a study of T cells after yellow fever vaccination. Whole-study findings and limits: Only a minor proportion of clonotypes was detected across both CD4 and CD8 compartments. Post-booster reappearance was seen for most primary-vaccination clones (just over 95% CD4, around 90% CD8). It was a weaker secondary response, yet one that peaked faster, at day 5 versus 15.

The authors made TCR cDNA by 5'RACE template switching, adding a universal primer site and UMIs. MiXCR, run by TCRdb on the 5' RACE reads, gives a single entry per CDR3 protein. The repertoire holds some 500,000 distinct CDR3 sequences, roughly 14% seen once, with over 12% in the top ten. V shed 3 bases and J shed 8 bases, with 15 bases lying between them. The CDR3 contains 15 residues. Germline V CDR1 and CDR2: SGDLS, YYNGEE. This sequence was found in a young man who received the YFV17D yellow fever vaccine. The V gene is TRBV9, the J gene TRBJ1-6; D unresolved. The source was PBMCs, collected on the day of the yellow fever booster vaccination. The CDR3 DNA is TGTGCCAGCAGCGCATACCCCGGGGATGATTCACCCCTCCACTTT. Translation gives CASSAYPGDDSPLHF.